The 29 T cell receptor beta chains below all came from one sample that was sequenced in a study of T cells in Graves' hyperthyroidism and ophthalmopathy. The investigators amplified TCR beta CDR3 regions from RNA transcripts. TCR CDR3 underwent first-round RT-PCR with the HTBI primer set. MiXCR was run by TCRdb on the multiplex PCR reads, yielding one entry per CDR3 protein. The sample lists hundreds of thousands of distinct CDR3 sequences, about 15% occurring once. Sequencing was done on a sample of blood. Receptors originate from a woman aged 40 to 50 with Graves' ophthalmopathy.

This clonotype was detected many times. CDR3 nucleotides: TGTGCCAGCATCGGCGGCAGCTTCTATGGCTACACCTTC. Amino acid sequence: CASIGGSFYGYTF. This sequence joins TRBV2 and TRBJ1-2; D unclear. The germline CDR1 and CDR2 sequences are SNHLY and FYNNEI. The CDR3 sequence is 13 residues long. The V gene lost 7 bases and the J gene lost 4 bases, with 13 bases spanning the gap.

This clonotype was seen repeatedly, ten times or more. The chain employs TRBV3-1 and TRBJ1-2; no definite D call. The germline CDR1 and CDR2 sequences are LGHDT and YNNKEL (reference sequence). The ends were cut back, 10 bases at V and 7 bases at J, with 16 bases in the middle. The CDR3 is made up of 12 amino acids. The CDR3 sequence is CATLGVGSGYTF. CDR3 sequence (DNA): TGTGCCACCTTGGGCGTAGGCTCTGGCTACACCTTC.

This clonotype was counted between two and nine times. CDR3 nucleotides: TGTGCCAGCAGCACGGGACAGAGCTCCTACGAGCAGTACTTC. Translated: CASSTGQSSYEQYF. The chain recombines TRBV5-5 with TRBJ2-7; 7 bases align to TRBD1. CDR1 SGHKS and CDR2 YYEKEE come from the germline V gene (reference sequence). The CDR3 runs 14 residues. Trimming removed 4 bases from V and 0 bases from J; junction bases left unmatched: 4.

The table lists this clonotype with many counts. The chain links TRBV5-6 to TRBJ2-7; D not resolved. The CDR3 totals 14 residues. V was cut by 0 bases and J by 6 bases, with 13 bases left in between. CDR1 is SGHDT, CDR2 YYEEEE, per germline. The CDR3 region has the DNA TGTGCCAGCAGCTTGGATATCGGGTTCCGCGAGCAGTACTTC. Encoded protein: CASSLDIGFREQYF.

This clonotype was detected many times. The rearrangement uses TRBV6-1 and TRBJ2-2; a possible D gene is TRBD2 (6 bases). This CDR3 is built from 16 residues. Germline V gene sequence: CDR1 MNHNS, CDR2 SASEGT. V lost 4 bases, J lost 4 bases, and 16 bases lay in between. The CDR3 spells CASSGRDGSFTGELFF. The CDR3 DNA reads as TGTGCCAGCAGTGGACGGGACGGGAGCTTCACCGGGGAGCTGTTTTTT.

In this sample, this clonotype turned up many times. The chain couples TRBV2 to TRBJ2-5; D call uncertain. The CDR3 sequence is 13 residues long. V gave up 0 bases and J gave up 2 bases, with 4 bases separating them. CDR1 SNHLY and CDR2 FYNNEI come from the germline V gene. CDR3 nucleotides: TGTGCCAGCAGTGAAGCGGAACAAGAGACCCAGTACTTC. Residues: CASSEAEQETQYF.

In its sample, this clonotype was seen many times. The V gene is TRBV12-5, the J gene TRBJ2-5; 11 positions match TRBD2. CDR1 is LGHNT and CDR2 is FRNRAP in the germline V gene. Trimming cost V 0 bases and J 4 bases; bases outside gene matches: 4. The CDR3 has 16 residues. The CDR3 DNA reads as TGTGCTAGTGGTTTGGTGACTAGCGGGATGGGAGAGACCCAGTACTTC. Its translation: CASGLVTSGMGETQYF.

The V and J genes are TRBV28 and TRBJ1-2; 8 bases line up with TRBD1. V trimming: 6 bases; J trimming: 3 bases; junction bases outside the gene matches: 3. The germline gives CDR1 MDHEN, CDR2 SYDVKM. The CDR3 sequence is 13 residues long. The CDR3 region is CASSYRGYYGYTF. In DNA form, the CDR3 reads TGTGCCAGCAGCTACAGGGGGTACTATGGCTACACCTTC.

This clonotype has more than one count but fewer than ten. This chain uses TRBV7-9 with TRBJ2-4; no definite D call. This CDR3 comprises 13 residues. Germline V gene sequence: CDR1 SEHNR, CDR2 FQNEAQ (reference sequence). Deletions cut 3 bases from V and 5 bases from J, with 8 bases between. The CDR3 region is CASSLGIENIQYF. The CDR3 DNA follows: TGTGCCAGCAGCTTGGGTATAGAAAACATTCAGTACTTC.

For this clonotype: A clone one base away is much larger, so this may be a read error. The chain recombines TRBV29-1 with TRBJ2-5, with TRBD2 identical over 11 bases. The CDR3 covers 16 residues. CDR1 is SQVTM, CDR2 ANQGSEA, per germline. CDR3 loop: CSVGTSGSNHQEAQYF. In DNA form, the CDR3 reads TGCAGCGTTGGTACTAGCGGGAGCAATCACCAAGAGGCCCAGTACTTC.

This clonotype was found many times. The J gene is TRBJ1-5, the V gene TRBV25-1; no reliable D call. The CDR3 spans 14 residues. V dropped 3 bases and J dropped 0 bases, with 6 bases sitting between them. Germline V gene lookup returns CDR1 MGHDK and CDR2 SYGVNS. The CDR3 coding sequence is TGTGCCAGCAGTGAGATCTATAGCAATCAGCCCCAGCATTTT. Translated: CASSEIYSNQPQHF.

This clonotype was counted a few times. This chain uses TRBV5-1 with TRBJ2-7, with 10 bases that match TRBD1. Losses at the gene ends were 1 base for V and 1 base for J; bases not matched to a gene: 5. The germline V gene encodes CDR1 SGHRS and CDR2 YFSETQ. The CDR3 covers 16 residues. CDR3 protein: CASSLRAGQGSYEQYF. CDR3 DNA: TGCGCCAGCAGCTTGCGGGCGGGACAGGGGTCCTACGAGCAGTACTTC.

Ten or more counts support this clonotype. The chain carries TRBV12-3 or TRBV12-4 and TRBJ2-5; D not certain. There are 11 residues in the CDR3. V lost 8 bases to trimming and J lost 2 bases, with 6 bases between them. The CDR3 nucleotides are TGTGCCAGCGCACTGCAAGAGACCCAGTACTTC. Translating it yields CASALQETQYF.

This clonotype has at least ten counts. The chain uses TRBV2 and TRBJ1-5; no firm D call. V was trimmed by 2 bases and J by 0 bases, leaving 8 bases between them. CDR1 is SNHLY and CDR2 is FYNNEI in the germline V gene. The CDR3 extends over 15 amino acids. The CDR3 reads CASSEIQLSNQPQHF. In nucleotides, the CDR3 is TGTGCCAGCAGTGAAATACAGCTTAGCAATCAGCCCCAGCATTTT.

This clonotype was counted many times. V usage is TRBV13 and J usage is TRBJ2-7, with unresolved D. Germline V CDR1 and CDR2: PRHDT, FYEKMQ (reference sequence). This CDR3 contains 17 residues. Deletions cut 1 base from V and 1 base from J, with 17 bases between. CDR3 protein: CASSLAGRASLSYEQYF. The CDR3 bases are TGTGCCAGCAGCTTAGCAGGCCGGGCCTCGTTGTCCTACGAGCAGTACTTC.

This clonotype was recorded at least ten times. V gene TRBV28 combines with J gene TRBJ1-5, with a weak D call TRBD1 (6 bases). The CDR3 totals 16 residues. CDR1 and CDR2 from the germline V gene are MDHEN and SYDVKM. V dropped 7 bases and J dropped 0 bases, with 16 bases sitting between them. CDR3 nucleotides: TGTGCCAGCACCCACGGGGGCCTGGCTAGCAATCAGCCCCAGCATTTT. This gives the protein CASTHGGLASNQPQHF.

This clonotype was picked up many times. The chain employs TRBV20-1 and TRBJ2-7; no clear D. Between the trimmed V and J ends, which lost 6 bases and 2 bases, there was a span of 17 bases. Looked up from germline, CDR1 is DFQATT and CDR2 is SNEGSKA (reference sequence). The CDR3 spans 14 residues. The DNA of the CDR3 is TGCAGTGCCATACCGGGCACAGAGGCCTACGAGCAGTACTTC. This encodes CSAIPGTEAYEQYF.

This clonotype was recorded many times. The CDR3 protein is CASRTGMNTEAFF. CDR3 coding DNA: TGTGCCAGCAGGACAGGGATGAACACTGAAGCTTTCTTT. The chain couples TRBV19 to TRBJ1-1, with 8 positions matching TRBD1. The CDR3 has 13 amino acids. With V trimmed by 9 bases and J by 0 bases, 3 bases remained unmatched. Germline V CDR1 and CDR2: LNHDA, SQIVND (reference sequence). The full variable domain, its missing parts supplied by reference TRBV19 and TRBJ1-1, is DGGITQSPKYLFRKEGQNVTLSCEQNLNHDAMYWYRQDPGQGLRLIYYSQIVNDFQKGDIAEGYSVSREKKESFPLTVTSAQKNPTAFYLCASRTGMNTEAFFGQGTRLTVV.

Notes on this clonotype: Mismatch with germline at one junction end may stem from a read error. The chain carries TRBV5-1 and TRBJ2-5; TRBD1 or TRBD2 may be the D gene (7 bases each). CDR3 size: 16 residues. The germline CDR1 and CDR2 sequences are SGHRS and YFSETQ. The chain's CDR3 is CVSSSSIGGGGETQYF. The CDR3 region has the DNA TGCGTCAGCAGCTCGTCGATTGGGGGAGGGGGCGAGACCCAGTACTTC. Drawing the rest from reference TRBV5-1 and TRBJ2-5, the complete variable domain is KAGVTQTPRYLIKTRGQQVTLSCSPISGHRSVSWYQQTPGQGLQFLFEYFSETQRNKGNFPGRFSGRQFSNSRSEMNVSTLELGDSALYLCVSSSSIGGGGETQYFGPGTRLLVL.

This clonotype was seen ten or more times. This chain connects TRBV12-3 or TRBV12-4 to TRBJ1-5; D gene uncertain. V lost 3 bases and J lost 7, with 13 bases in between. This CDR3 region has 14 residues. CDR3 protein: CASSLGSPEQPQHF. The CDR3 DNA follows: TGTGCCAGCAGTTTGGGGTCCCCAGAACAGCCCCAGCATTTT.

This clonotype occurred many times. The V gene is TRBV20-1, the J gene TRBJ2-7, with 11 bases matching TRBD2. Germline V lookup: CDR1 DFQATT, CDR2 SNEGSKA (reference sequence). V shed 3 bases, J shed 1 base, and the junction held 8 bases outside the gene matches. This CDR3 is 16 amino acids long. Written as DNA, the CDR3 is TGCAGTGCTAGCATAGCGGGAGGGGGGCCTTCCTACGAGCAGTACTTC. This encodes CSASIAGGGPSYEQYF.

V usage is TRBV4-3 and J usage is TRBJ1-1; D is undetermined. V was trimmed by 5 bases and J by 1 base, leaving 23 bases between them. This CDR3 has 18 residues. Germline V lookup: CDR1 LGHNA, CDR2 YSLEER. In DNA form, the CDR3 reads TGCGCCAGCAGCGCGCAAATATCAGGAGTCGTACGGAACACTGAAGCTTTCTTT. This translates into CASSAQISGVVRNTEAFF.

The sample holds many counts of this clonotype. This chain connects TRBV12-3 or TRBV12-4 to TRBJ1-2; D is ambiguous. This CDR3 is built from 13 residues. V was pared by 3 bases and J by 8 bases, with 13 bases between. The CDR3 here is CASSFSRREGYTF. The CDR3 region has the DNA TGTGCCAGCAGTTTCTCCAGGAGGGAGGGCTACACCTTC.

V is TRBV28 and J is TRBJ1-5, with a weak D call TRBD1 (6 bases). Germline lookup yields CDR1 MDHEN and CDR2 SYDVKM. CDR3 length equals 15 residues. V was shortened by 10 bases and J by 2 bases, with 18 bases between the two germline ends. CDR3 sequence (DNA): TGTGCCATCGAAGTAGGGGGAATCGGCAATCAGCCCCAGCATTTT. It codes for CAIEVGGIGNQPQHF.

This clonotype was detected ten times or more. The rearrangement links TRBV20-1 to TRBJ2-5; perhaps D is TRBD1 or TRBD2 (6 bases each). V gave up 5 bases and J gave up 5 bases, with 15 bases separating them. The CDR3 is made up of 13 amino acids. Germline CDR1 DFQATT, CDR2 SNEGSKA (reference sequence). The CDR3 bases are TGCAGTGCTCCACAGGGAGGTGGGGAGACCCAGTACTTC. Its translation: CSAPQGGGETQYF.

The V and J genes are TRBV6-5 and TRBJ2-5; 7 positions agree with TRBD2. In germline, CDR1 is MNHEY, CDR2 SVGAGI. V lost 3 bases to trimming and J lost 9 bases; unmatched junction nucleotides: 13. The CDR3 extends over 15 amino acids. DNA for the CDR3: TGTGCCAGCAGTTATTGGTCAGATAGCGGGTCAGCCCAGTACTTC. Protein product: CASSYWSDSGSAQYF.

The V gene is TRBV7-2, the J gene TRBJ2-2; D unclear. CDR1 and CDR2 from the germline V gene are SGHTA and FQGNSA. The ends were cut back, 9 bases at V and 11 bases at J, with 19 bases in the middle. The CDR3 runs 13 residues. The CDR3 is CASRLGQGGELFF. The DNA for the CDR3 is TGTGCCAGTCGTCTGGGCCAAGGTGGTGAGCTGTTTTTT.

This clonotype has more than one count but fewer than ten. V and J are TRBV18 and TRBJ1-1, with no clear D. Germline CDR1 is KGHSH and CDR2 is LQKENI. V was cut by 0 bases and J by 0 bases, with 11 bases left in between. The CDR3 loop spans 16 amino acids. The CDR3 DNA reads as TGTGCCAGCTCACCACCGAGCAGTTATCTGAACACTGAAGCTTTCTTT. Amino acids: CASSPPSSYLNTEAFF.

V gene TRBV18 combines with J gene TRBJ2-7; no definite D call. This CDR3 is 13 amino acids long. Germline V gene sequence: CDR1 KGHSH, CDR2 LQKENI. Trimming left V 6 bases short and J 3 bases short, with 12 bases between. CDR3 DNA: TGTGCCAGCTCCGTAGTAAGAGACTACGAGCAGTACTTC. It specifies CASSVVRDYEQYF.